These T cell receptor beta chains were read from a single sample in a study of T cells in Graves' hyperthyroidism and ophthalmopathy. MiXCR, run by TCRdb on the multiplex PCR reads, gives a single entry per CDR3 protein. The sample has around 720,000 distinct CDR3 sequences; about a third are singletons. Source material: blood. The receptors originated from a woman aged 40 to 50 with Graves' hyperthyroidism. Both conserved end residues are part of each CDR3. D genes are given only for firm matches. A clone size is listed for some rows: how often the clone was seen (once, few, many), or a class if it is expanded.

v_gene	d_gene	j_gene	abundance	CDR3nt	CDR3aa
TRBV10-2	-	TRBJ1-2	-	TGCGCCAGCAGTGAGTACCCTGGAACAGGTCCCCCCTATGGCTACACCTTC	CASSEYPGTGPPYGYTF
TRBV6-5	-	TRBJ1-2	many	TGTGCCAGCAGTTACCGGGAGGGAGGCTACACCTTC	CASSYREGGYTF
TRBV11-2	-	TRBJ2-7	-	TGTGCCAGCAGCCAAGGTTCATGGGGGGCCCCCTACGAGCAGTACTTC	CASSQGSWGAPYEQYF
TRBV4-3	-	TRBJ1-2	-	TGCGCCAGCAGCCAAGAAGGACCATATGGCTACACCTTC	CASSQEGPYGYTF
TRBV7-2	-	TRBJ1-2	-	TGCGCCAGCAGCCAAGAAGGGTATTGGGGAGAGACTAACTATGGCTACACCTTC	CASSQEGYWGETNYGYTF
TRBV19	-	TRBJ1-2	-	TGTGCCAGTAGTACTAGGGGTCGTGGGGGGCGCGGCTATGGCTACACCTTC	CASSTRGRGGRGYGYTF
TRBV19	TRBD2	TRBJ2-7	few	TGTGCCAGCAGTTGGGGACTAGGATTGAACGAGCAGTACTTC	CASSWGLGLNEQYF
TRBV7-3	TRBD1	TRBJ1-2	once	TGCGCCAGCAGCCGGGGGCCCCCGGGACAGGGGGCACGTGGCTACACCTTC	CASSRGPPGQGARGYTF
TRBV12-3/TRBV12-4	-	TRBJ1-3	few	TGTGCCAGCAGTCAATTACCTGGAAACACCATATATTTT	CASSQLPGNTIYF
TRBV7-2	TRBD1	TRBJ2-7	-	TGTGCCAGCAGCTTTTATGCCGCGGGACAGGCGGGGCGAGAGCAGTACTTC	CASSFYAAGQAGREQYF
TRBV7-8	TRBD1	TRBJ1-2	many	TGTGCCAGCAGCTTAATAGGCGGACAGGGGGGTGGCTACACCTTC	CASSLIGGQGGGYTF
TRBV24-1	-	TRBJ2-5	many	TGTGCCACCAGTGTAGGGGCTGGAGAGACCCAGTACTTC	CATSVGAGETQYF
TRBV12-3/TRBV12-4	TRBD1	TRBJ1-5	few	TGTGCCAGCAGTCGACAGGGGGCCGGGCAGCCCCAGCATTTT	CASSRQGAGQPQHF
TRBV4-3	-	TRBJ1-2	few	TGCGCCAGCAGCCAGGTACAGACCGATAACTATGGCTACACCTTC	CASSQVQTDNYGYTF
TRBV7-9	-	TRBJ2-3	-	TGTGCCAGCACTAGGACTGACAATACAGATACGCAGTATTTT	CASTRTDNTDTQYF
TRBV6-1	-	TRBJ1-1	few	TGTGCCAGCAGTGTTATCGGGACGTCTGCTTTCTTT	CASSVIGTSAFF
TRBV6-5	-	TRBJ1-1	-	TGTGCCAGCAGTTCTCCTGGACAGTATGAAGCTTTCTTT	CASSSPGQYEAFF
TRBV6-5	TRBD1	TRBJ1-2	many	TGTGCCTCATCGACAGGGGCTGGCTACACCTTC	CASSTGAGYTF
TRBV12-3/TRBV12-4	TRBD1	TRBJ1-2	few	TGTGCCAGCAGTTACAGGGGGCGCGAATATGGCTACACCTTC	CASSYRGREYGYTF
TRBV12-3/TRBV12-4	-	TRBJ1-2	many	TGTGCCAGCAGTTTCACCGGCAGGGGATCTGGCTACACCTTC	CASSFTGRGSGYTF
TRBV4-1	-	TRBJ2-7	-	TGCGCCAGCAGTCTGAGTCAGACCGGGCCGAGATGGAGCGAGCAGTACTTC	CASSLSQTGPRWSEQYF
TRBV7-9	TRBD1	TRBJ1-6	-	TGTGCCAGCACGTGGACAGGGGAGGATTCACCCCTCCACTTT	CASTWTGEDSPLHF
TRBV14	-	TRBJ2-5	many	TGTGCCAGCAGCCAAGAACTCCAAGAGACCCAGTACTTC	CASSQELQETQYF
TRBV6-5	-	TRBJ1-3	few	TGTGCCAGCAGCCCCTCAGTATATGGAAACACCATATATTTT	CASSPSVYGNTIYF
TRBV29-1	-	TRBJ2-2	-	TGCAGCGCAGCTGGCGGAACCGGGGAGCTGTTTTTT	CSAAGGTGELFF
TRBV7-9	TRBD1	TRBJ2-7	-	TGTGCCAGCAGCCGAGACGCACCGGGACAGACCTACGAGCGGTACTTC	CASSRDAPGQTYERYF